The entry below gives a single T cell receptor (beta chain) sequence along with its context. The antigen is unknown. Samples were taken at baseline and on day 1 of cycles 4 and 7. TCRdb keeps only in-frame clones here, not all; method: immunoSEQ multiplex PCR. The data hold about 83,000 clones, with approximately 79% observed a single time. CDR1 and CDR2 (germline): SGHRS, YFSETQ. The V gene end was trimmed by 2 bases and the J gene end by 4 bases; junction bases not matched to a gene: 10. This CDR3 has 16 residues. This entry is derived from a study of OX40 agonist ivuxolimab in advanced cancers. Study details: Of the participants, 35% to 50% had some prior anti-PD-1, anti-PD-L1 or anti-CTLA-4 therapy, which was allowed.

The study's findings and limits: Among patients with partial responses at 0.1-3.0 mg/kg, clonal expansion was among the lowest. Determination of antigen specificity was not performed for the expanded peripheral T cells.

This specimen consisted of CD4+ or CD8+ T cells sorted from blood, obtained in a trial of the OX40 agonist ivuxolimab. This receptor was obtained from an adult with an advanced solid tumor such as melanoma, head and neck, liver or kidney cancer. The genes are TRBV5-1 and TRBJ2-5, with 8 bases lining up with TRBD2. CDR3 sequence (DNA): TGCGCCAGCAGCTTCAGTCACGGGGGGGTTGGAGAGACCCAGTACTTC. Translating it yields CASSFSHGGVGETQYF. Full variable domain (rest looked up from reference TRBV5-1 and TRBJ2-5): KAGVTQTPRYLIKTRGQQVTLSCSPISGHRSVSWYQQTPGQGLQFLFEYFSETQRNKGNFPGRFSGRQFSNSRSEMNVSTLELGDSALYLCASSFSHGGVGETQYFGPGTRLLVL.